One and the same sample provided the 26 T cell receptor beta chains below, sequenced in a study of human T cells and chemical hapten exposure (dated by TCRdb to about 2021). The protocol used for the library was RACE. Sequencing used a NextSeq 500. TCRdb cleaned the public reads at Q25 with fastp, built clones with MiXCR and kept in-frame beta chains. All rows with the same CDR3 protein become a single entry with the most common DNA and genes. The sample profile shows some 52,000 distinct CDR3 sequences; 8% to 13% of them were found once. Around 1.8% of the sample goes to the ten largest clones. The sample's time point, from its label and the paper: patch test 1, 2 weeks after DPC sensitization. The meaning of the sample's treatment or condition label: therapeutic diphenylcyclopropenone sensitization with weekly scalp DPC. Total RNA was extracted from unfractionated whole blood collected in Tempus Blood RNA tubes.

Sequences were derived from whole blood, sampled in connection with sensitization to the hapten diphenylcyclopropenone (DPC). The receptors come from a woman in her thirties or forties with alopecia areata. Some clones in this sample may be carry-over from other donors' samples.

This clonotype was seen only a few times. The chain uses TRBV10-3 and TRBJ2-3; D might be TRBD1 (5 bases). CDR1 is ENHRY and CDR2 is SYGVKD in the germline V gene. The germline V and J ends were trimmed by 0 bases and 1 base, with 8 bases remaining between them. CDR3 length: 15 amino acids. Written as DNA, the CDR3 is TGTGCCATCAGTGAGTCGGGCAGGGGCACAGATACGCAGTATTTT. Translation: CAISESGRGTDTQYF.

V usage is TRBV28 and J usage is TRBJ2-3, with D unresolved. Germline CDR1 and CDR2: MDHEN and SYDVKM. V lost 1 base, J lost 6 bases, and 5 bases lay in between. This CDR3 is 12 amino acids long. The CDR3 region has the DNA TGTGCCAGCAGTTTATACCGGGATACGCAGTATTTT. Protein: CASSLYRDTQYF. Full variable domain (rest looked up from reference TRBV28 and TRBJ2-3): DVKVTQSSRYLVKRTGEKVFLECVQDMDHENMFWYRQDPGLGLRLIYFSYDVKMKEKGDIPEGYSVSREKKERFSLILESASTNQTSMYLCASSLYRDTQYFGPGTRLTVL.

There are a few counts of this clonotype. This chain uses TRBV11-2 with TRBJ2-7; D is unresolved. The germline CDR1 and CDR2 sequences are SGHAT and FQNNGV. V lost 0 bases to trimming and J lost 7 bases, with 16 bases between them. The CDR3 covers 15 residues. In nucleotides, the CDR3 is TGTGCCAGCAGCTTAGAGTCATCTTCCCCGGGTGAGCAGTACTTC. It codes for CASSLESSSPGEQYF. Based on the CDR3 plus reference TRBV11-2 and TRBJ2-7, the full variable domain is EAGVAQSPRYKIIEKRQSVAFWCNPISGHATLYWYQQILGQGPKLLIQFQNNGVVDDSQLPKDRFSAERLKGVDSTLKIQPAKLEDSAVYLCASSLESSSPGEQYFGPGTRLTVT.

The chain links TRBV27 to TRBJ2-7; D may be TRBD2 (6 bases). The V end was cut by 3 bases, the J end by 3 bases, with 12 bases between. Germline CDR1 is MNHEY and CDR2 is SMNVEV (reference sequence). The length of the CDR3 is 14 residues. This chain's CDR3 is CASSLEGLSYEQYF. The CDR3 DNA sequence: TGTGCCAGCAGTTTGGAGGGCTTGAGCTACGAGCAGTACTTC.

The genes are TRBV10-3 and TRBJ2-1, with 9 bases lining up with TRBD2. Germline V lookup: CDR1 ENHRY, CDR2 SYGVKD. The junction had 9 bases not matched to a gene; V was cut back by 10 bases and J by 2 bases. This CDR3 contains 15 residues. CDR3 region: CATFSGGPTYNEQFF. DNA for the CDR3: TGTGCCACCTTTAGCGGGGGACCTACCTACAATGAGCAGTTCTTC.

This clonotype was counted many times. The CDR3 bases are TGTGCCAGCAGCCAAGACGGCGGGAGGACGTTGGCAGATACGCAGTATTTT. Protein product: CASSQDGGRTLADTQYF. The chain recombines TRBV3-1 with TRBJ2-3; 8 bases match TRBD2. The CDR3 is made up of 17 amino acids. Trimming took 0 bases from V and 4 from J; bases not matched to a gene: 9. The germline CDR1 and CDR2 sequences are LGHDT and YNNKEL (reference sequence).

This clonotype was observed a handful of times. CDR3 protein: CASSSSAQNYGYTF. Here the CDR3 DNA reads TGTGCCAGCAGTTCCTCCGCACAGAACTATGGCTACACCTTC. V and J are TRBV6-2 or TRBV6-3 and TRBJ1-2; D not certain. The V end lost 4 bases, the J end lost 2 bases, and 11 bases lay between the germline ends. This CDR3 has 14 residues. Germline loops: CDR1 MNHEY, CDR2 SVGEGT.

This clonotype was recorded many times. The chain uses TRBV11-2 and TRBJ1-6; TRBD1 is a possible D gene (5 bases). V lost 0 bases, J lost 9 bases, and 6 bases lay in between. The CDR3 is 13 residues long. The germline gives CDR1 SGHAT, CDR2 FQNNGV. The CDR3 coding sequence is TGTGCCAGCAGCTTAGATGGGGGTTCACCCCTCCACTTT. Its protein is CASSLDGGSPLHF.

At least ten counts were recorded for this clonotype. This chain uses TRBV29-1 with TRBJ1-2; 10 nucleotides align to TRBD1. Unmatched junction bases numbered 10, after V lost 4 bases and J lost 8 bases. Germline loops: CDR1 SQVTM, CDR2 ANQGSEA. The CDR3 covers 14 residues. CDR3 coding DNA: TGCAGCGTTGGAGGGGACAGGGGTTTTGGGGGCTACACCTTC. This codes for CSVGGDRGFGGYTF. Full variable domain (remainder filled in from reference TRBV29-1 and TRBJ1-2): SAVISQKPSRDICQRGTSLTIQCQVDSQVTMMFWYRQQPGQSLTLIATANQGSEATYESGFVIDKFPISRPNLTFSTLTVSNMSPEDSSIYLCSVGGDRGFGGYTFGSGTRLTVV.

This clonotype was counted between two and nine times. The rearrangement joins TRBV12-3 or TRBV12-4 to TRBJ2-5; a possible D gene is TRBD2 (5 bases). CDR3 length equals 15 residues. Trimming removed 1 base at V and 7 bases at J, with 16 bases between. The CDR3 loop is CASSLGTSRPGTQYF. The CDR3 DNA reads TGTGCCAGCAGTTTAGGGACTTCTCGCCCGGGGACCCAGTACTTC.

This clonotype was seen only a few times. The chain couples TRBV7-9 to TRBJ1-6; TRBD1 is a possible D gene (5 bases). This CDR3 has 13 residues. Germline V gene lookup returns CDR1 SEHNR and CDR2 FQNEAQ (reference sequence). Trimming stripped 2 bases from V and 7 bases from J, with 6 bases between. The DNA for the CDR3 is TGTGCCAGCAGCTTATCAGGGAATTCACCCCTCCACTTT. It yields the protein CASSLSGNSPLHF.

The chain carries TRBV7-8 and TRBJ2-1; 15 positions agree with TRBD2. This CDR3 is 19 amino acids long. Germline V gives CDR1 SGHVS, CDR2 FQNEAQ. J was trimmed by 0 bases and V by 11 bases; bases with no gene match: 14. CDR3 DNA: TGTGCCGGGGGGGGACTAGCGGGAGGAGAGGGAAACTCCTACAATGAGCAGTTCTTC. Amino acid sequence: CAGGGLAGGEGNSYNEQFF.

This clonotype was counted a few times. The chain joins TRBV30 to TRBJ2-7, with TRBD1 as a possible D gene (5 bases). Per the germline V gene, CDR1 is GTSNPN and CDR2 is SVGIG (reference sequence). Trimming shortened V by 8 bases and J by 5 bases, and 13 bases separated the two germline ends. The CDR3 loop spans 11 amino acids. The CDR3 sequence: CARSEGDEQYF. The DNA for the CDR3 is TGTGCCCGGTCGGAAGGGGACGAGCAGTACTTC.

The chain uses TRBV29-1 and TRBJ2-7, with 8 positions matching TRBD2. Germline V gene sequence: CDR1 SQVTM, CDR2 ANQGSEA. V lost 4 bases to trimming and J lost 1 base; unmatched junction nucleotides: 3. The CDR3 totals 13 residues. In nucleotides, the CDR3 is TGCAGCGTTGTGGCGGGAGGTTCCTACGAGCAGTACTTC. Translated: CSVVAGGSYEQYF.

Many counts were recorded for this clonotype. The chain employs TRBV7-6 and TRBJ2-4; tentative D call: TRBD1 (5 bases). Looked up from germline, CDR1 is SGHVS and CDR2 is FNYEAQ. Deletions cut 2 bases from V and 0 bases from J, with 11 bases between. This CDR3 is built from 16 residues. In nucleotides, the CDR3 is TGTGCCAGCAGCTTAAGGAGCAGGGCAGCCAAAAACATTCAGTACTTC. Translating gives CASSLRSRAAKNIQYF.

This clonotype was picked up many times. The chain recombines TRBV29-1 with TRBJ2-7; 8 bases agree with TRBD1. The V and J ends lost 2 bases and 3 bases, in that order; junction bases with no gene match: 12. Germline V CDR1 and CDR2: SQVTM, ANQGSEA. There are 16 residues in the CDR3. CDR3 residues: CSVELAGTGAIYEQYF. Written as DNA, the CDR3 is TGCAGCGTTGAATTGGCCGGGACAGGAGCCATCTACGAGCAGTACTTC.

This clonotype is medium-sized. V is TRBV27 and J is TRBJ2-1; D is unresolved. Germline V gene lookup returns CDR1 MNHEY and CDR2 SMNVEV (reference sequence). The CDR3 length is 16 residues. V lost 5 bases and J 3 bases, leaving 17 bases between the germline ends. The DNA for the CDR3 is TGTGCCAGCAGTCCAACGATTTTGGGGATCTACAATGAGCAGTTCTTC. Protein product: CASSPTILGIYNEQFF.

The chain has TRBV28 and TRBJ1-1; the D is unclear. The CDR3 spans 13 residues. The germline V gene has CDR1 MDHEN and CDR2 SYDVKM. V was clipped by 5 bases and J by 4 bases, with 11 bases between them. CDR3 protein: CASSRLRGTEAFF. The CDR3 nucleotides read TGTGCCAGCAGTCGCCTACGGGGCACTGAAGCTTTCTTT.

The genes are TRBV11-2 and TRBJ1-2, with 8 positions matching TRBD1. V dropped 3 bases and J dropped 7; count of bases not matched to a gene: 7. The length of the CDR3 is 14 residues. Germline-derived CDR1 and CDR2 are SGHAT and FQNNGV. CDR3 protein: CASSFGTGLSGYTF. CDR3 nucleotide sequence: TGTGCCAGCAGCTTTGGGACAGGATTATCTGGCTACACCTTC.

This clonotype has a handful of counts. CDR3 coding DNA: TGTGCCAGCAGCCCAAGGACGAAATCCTACGAGCAGTACTTC. Its protein is CASSPRTKSYEQYF. The chain employs TRBV11-3 and TRBJ2-7; D unresolved. V shed 5 bases and J shed 1 base, with 12 bases lying between them. Germline CDR1 and CDR2: SGHNT and YENEEA. The CDR3 is 14 residues long.

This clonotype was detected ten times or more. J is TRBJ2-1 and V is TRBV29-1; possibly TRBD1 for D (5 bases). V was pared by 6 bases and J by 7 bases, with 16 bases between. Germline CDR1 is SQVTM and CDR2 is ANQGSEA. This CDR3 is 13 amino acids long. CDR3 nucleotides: TGCAGCGTGAGAGTGGGGCGCTTGAATGAGCAGTTCTTC. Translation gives CSVRVGRLNEQFF.

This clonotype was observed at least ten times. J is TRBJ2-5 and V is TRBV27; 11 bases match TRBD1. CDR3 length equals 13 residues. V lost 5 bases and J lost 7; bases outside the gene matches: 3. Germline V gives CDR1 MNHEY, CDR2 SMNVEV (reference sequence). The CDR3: CASSPGQGVTQYF. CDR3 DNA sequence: TGTGCCAGCAGTCCGGGACAGGGGGTGACCCAGTACTTC.

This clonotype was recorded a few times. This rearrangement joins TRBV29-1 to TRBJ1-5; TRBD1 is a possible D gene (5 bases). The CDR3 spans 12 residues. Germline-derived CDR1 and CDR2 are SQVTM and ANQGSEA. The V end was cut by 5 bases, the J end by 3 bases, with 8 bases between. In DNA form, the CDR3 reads TGCAGCGTTTCAGGGCTCAATCAGCCCCAGCATTTT. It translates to CSVSGLNQPQHF.

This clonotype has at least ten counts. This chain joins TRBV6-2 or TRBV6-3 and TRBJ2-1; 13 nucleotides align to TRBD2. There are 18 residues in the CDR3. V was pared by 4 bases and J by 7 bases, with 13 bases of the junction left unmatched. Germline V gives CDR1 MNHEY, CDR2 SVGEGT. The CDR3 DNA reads TGTGCCAGCAGTTGGGACGTGGGACTAGCGGGACCGGGAAATGAGCAGTTCTTC. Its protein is CASSWDVGLAGPGNEQFF.

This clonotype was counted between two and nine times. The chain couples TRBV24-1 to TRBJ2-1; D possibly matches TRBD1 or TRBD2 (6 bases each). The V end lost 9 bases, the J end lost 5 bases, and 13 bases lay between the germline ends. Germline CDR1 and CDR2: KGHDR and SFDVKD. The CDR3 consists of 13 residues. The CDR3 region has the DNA TGTGCCACCGGGGCGGGACAACACAATGAGCAGTTCTTC. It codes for CATGAGQHNEQFF.

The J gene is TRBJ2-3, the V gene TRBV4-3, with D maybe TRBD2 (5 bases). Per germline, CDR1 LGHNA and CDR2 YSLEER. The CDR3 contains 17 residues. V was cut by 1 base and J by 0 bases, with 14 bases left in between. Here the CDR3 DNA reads TGCGCCAGCAGCCAAGTGTTAGGACGGGGAAGCACAGATACGCAGTATTTT. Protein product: CASSQVLGRGSTDTQYF.